These T cell receptor beta chains were read from a single sample in a study of blood T cells in healthy people across ages. TCRdb used MiXCR to reprocess the 5' RACE reads, holding one entry per CDR3 protein. The sample records around 1,600,000 distinct CDR3 sequences, roughly 43% being singletons. The sequencing sample was made of blood. The receptor source for this set is a woman under 30 in good health. Each CDR3 is given with its conserved first and last residue. D genes are given only for firm matches. Size values are once, few and many counts, or a class for expanded clones, and some rows have none.

j_call: TRBJ1-1
clone_size: NA
v_call: TRBV7-9
d_call: NA
cdr3_length: 13
cdr3_nt: TGTGCCAGCAGCTTAGTCCGAAATCCCCAAGCTTTCTTT
cdr3_aa: CASSLVRNPQAFF

j_call: TRBJ2-7
clone_size: NA
v_call: TRBV4-3
d_call: NA
cdr3_length: 14
cdr3_nt: TGCGCCAGCAGCCAAGCACTAGCCGACAATGAGCAGTACTTC
cdr3_aa: CASSQALADNEQYF

j_call: TRBJ2-7
clone_size: few
v_call: TRBV12-3/TRBV12-4
d_call: NA
cdr3_length: 16
cdr3_nt: TGTGCCAGCAGTTTAGGACAGGTAGCGCAGACCTACGAGCAGTACTTC
cdr3_aa: CASSLGQVAQTYEQYF

j_call: TRBJ1-2
clone_size: few
v_call: TRBV20-1
d_call: TRBD1
cdr3_length: 14
cdr3_nt: TGCAGTGCTCCTATCCGGGACAGGGTGGATGGCTACACCTTC
cdr3_aa: CSAPIRDRVDGYTF

j_call: TRBJ1-2
clone_size: few
v_call: TRBV6-2/TRBV6-3
d_call: NA
cdr3_length: 14
cdr3_nt: TGTGCCAGCATTTCCTACGGGACAAAGTATGGCTACACCTTC
cdr3_aa: CASISYGTKYGYTF

j_call: TRBJ1-2
clone_size: NA
v_call: TRBV19
d_call: NA
cdr3_length: 14
cdr3_nt: TGTGCAAGTGGACGTTCCGGGCCTAACTATGGCTACACCTTC
cdr3_aa: CASGRSGPNYGYTF

j_call: TRBJ2-5
clone_size: few
v_call: TRBV10-3
d_call: NA
cdr3_length: 13
cdr3_nt: TGTGCCATCAGCCCCCTAGGACAAGAGACCCAGTACTTC
cdr3_aa: CAISPLGQETQYF

j_call: TRBJ1-5
clone_size: few
v_call: TRBV10-3
d_call: NA
cdr3_length: 13
cdr3_nt: TGTGCCATCAGTGAATATAGCAATCAGCCCCAGCATTTT
cdr3_aa: CAISEYSNQPQHF

j_call: TRBJ2-1
clone_size: NA
v_call: TRBV2
d_call: NA
cdr3_length: 13
cdr3_nt: TGTGCCAGCAGTGCCAGGGAGTACAATGAGCAGTTCTTC
cdr3_aa: CASSAREYNEQFF

j_call: TRBJ2-1
clone_size: NA
v_call: TRBV14
d_call: NA
cdr3_length: 16
cdr3_nt: TGTGCCAGCAGCTCGTCGGCAGGGCTGACCTACAATGAGCAGTTCTTC
cdr3_aa: CASSSSAGLTYNEQFF

j_call: TRBJ2-1
clone_size: NA
v_call: TRBV14
d_call: NA
cdr3_length: 15
cdr3_nt: TGTGCCAGCAGCTCCTTCCGGGGCGGATATAATGAGCAGTTCTTC
cdr3_aa: CASSSFRGGYNEQFF

j_call: TRBJ1-1
clone_size: NA
v_call: TRBV12-3/TRBV12-4
d_call: NA
cdr3_length: 15
cdr3_nt: TGTGCCAGCAGTATTCCGGGAAGGGGGAACACTGAAGCTTTCTTT
cdr3_aa: CASSIPGRGNTEAFF

j_call: TRBJ2-3
clone_size: many
v_call: TRBV7-2
d_call: TRBD2
cdr3_length: 18
cdr3_nt: TGTGCCAGCAGCTTAACCTATAGCGGGGGGATTAGCACAGATACGCAGTATTTT
cdr3_aa: CASSLTYSGGISTDTQYF

j_call: TRBJ1-4
clone_size: NA
v_call: TRBV9
d_call: NA
cdr3_length: 16
cdr3_nt: TGTGCCAGCAGCCCGCGAGGACAGCCTTATAATGAAAAACTGTTTTTT
cdr3_aa: CASSPRGQPYNEKLFF

j_call: TRBJ2-5
clone_size: NA
v_call: TRBV6-1
d_call: TRBD1
cdr3_length: 16
cdr3_nt: TGTGCCAGCAGCTATCACAGGGGGAGTGGGCAAGAGACCCAGTACTTC
cdr3_aa: CASSYHRGSGQETQYF

j_call: TRBJ1-6
clone_size: NA
v_call: TRBV27
d_call: NA
cdr3_length: 14
cdr3_nt: TGTGCCAGCAGTTCCGACAGTGGTAATTCACCCCTCCACTTT
cdr3_aa: CASSSDSGNSPLHF

j_call: TRBJ1-2
clone_size: few
v_call: TRBV11-2
d_call: TRBD1
cdr3_length: 16
cdr3_nt: TGTGCCAGCAGCCCCCAGTCCGGGACAGGCGTCTATGGCTACACCTTC
cdr3_aa: CASSPQSGTGVYGYTF

j_call: TRBJ2-7
clone_size: many
v_call: TRBV4-3
d_call: NA
cdr3_length: 14
cdr3_nt: TGCGCCAGCAGCTCGGACAGAAACTCCTACGAGCAGTACTTC
cdr3_aa: CASSSDRNSYEQYF

j_call: TRBJ1-1
clone_size: NA
v_call: TRBV7-2
d_call: NA
cdr3_length: 13
cdr3_nt: TGTGCCAGCAGCCCGGGAGGGCACACTGAAGCTTTCTTT
cdr3_aa: CASSPGGHTEAFF

j_call: TRBJ2-1
clone_size: NA
v_call: TRBV5-4
d_call: NA
cdr3_length: 13
cdr3_nt: TGTGCCAGCAGCTTGGAGGGCGGCCCTCGGTGGTTCTTC
cdr3_aa: CASSLEGGPRWFF

j_call: TRBJ2-4
clone_size: NA
v_call: TRBV12-3/TRBV12-4
d_call: NA
cdr3_length: 14
cdr3_nt: TGTGCCAGCAGCCAAGAACTGGTCTACAATGAGCAGTACTTC
cdr3_aa: CASSQELVYNEQYF

j_call: TRBJ2-1
clone_size: NA
v_call: TRBV6-6
d_call: NA
cdr3_length: 13
cdr3_nt: TGTGCCAGCAGTTACTCGAGCATCCTAGGGCAGTTCTTC
cdr3_aa: CASSYSSILGQFF

j_call: TRBJ2-3
clone_size: NA
v_call: TRBV20-1
d_call: TRBD1
cdr3_length: 15
cdr3_nt: TGCAGTGCTAGCCCCCGGACAGGACGCACAGATACGCAGTATTTT
cdr3_aa: CSASPRTGRTDTQYF

j_call: TRBJ1-5
clone_size: NA
v_call: TRBV20-1
d_call: NA
cdr3_length: 16
cdr3_nt: TGCAGTGCTAGAGATCGTGGAGGATGGAGCAATCAGCCCCAGCATTTT
cdr3_aa: CSARDRGGWSNQPQHF

j_call: TRBJ2-1
clone_size: few
v_call: TRBV4-2
d_call: NA
cdr3_length: 16
cdr3_nt: TGTGCCAGCAGCCAAATGTCCGGTTTCGGGGACAATGAGCAGTTCTTC
cdr3_aa: CASSQMSGFGDNEQFF

j_call: TRBJ1-2
clone_size: NA
v_call: TRBV2
d_call: NA
cdr3_length: 12
cdr3_nt: TGTGCCAGCAACATGCCAGAGTATGGCTACACCTTC
cdr3_aa: CASNMPEYGYTF

j_call: TRBJ1-2
clone_size: few
v_call: TRBV14
d_call: NA
cdr3_length: 19
cdr3_nt: TGTGCCAGCAGCCAACATGTTCCGGGCCCACGCCCCCGATACTATGGCTACACCTTC
cdr3_aa: CASSQHVPGPRPRYYGYTF

j_call: TRBJ2-1
clone_size: NA
v_call: TRBV6-1
d_call: NA
cdr3_length: 15
cdr3_nt: TGTGCCAGCAAACAGCAGGGGACTCCCAAAGAGACCCAGTTCTTC
cdr3_aa: CASKQQGTPKETQFF

j_call: TRBJ2-1
clone_size: NA
v_call: TRBV6-1
d_call: TRBD1
cdr3_length: 15
cdr3_nt: TGTGCCAGCAGCCCTGAGGGGGCCCCGAGCAGTGAGCAGTTCTTC
cdr3_aa: CASSPEGAPSSEQFF

j_call: TRBJ2-3
clone_size: NA
v_call: TRBV6-2/TRBV6-3
d_call: NA
cdr3_length: 13
cdr3_nt: TGTGCCAGCAGGCCAACTCAACAAGATACGCAGTATTTT
cdr3_aa: CASRPTQQDTQYF

j_call: TRBJ2-7
clone_size: NA
v_call: TRBV29-1
d_call: NA
cdr3_length: 13
cdr3_nt: TGCAGCGTTTCCGGGCTGCGCTCCTACGAGCAGTACTTC
cdr3_aa: CSVSGLRSYEQYF

j_call: TRBJ1-6
clone_size: few
v_call: TRBV13
d_call: NA
cdr3_length: 14
cdr3_nt: TGTGCCAGCAGCTTACACAGGCTGGATTCACCCCTCCACTTT
cdr3_aa: CASSLHRLDSPLHF

j_call: TRBJ2-7
clone_size: few
v_call: TRBV20-1
d_call: TRBD1
cdr3_length: 16
cdr3_nt: TGCAGTGCTAGAGATCCCGGCCGGGGACAGGCCTACGAGCAGTACTTC
cdr3_aa: CSARDPGRGQAYEQYF

j_call: TRBJ2-1
clone_size: once
v_call: TRBV20-1
d_call: NA
cdr3_length: 15
cdr3_nt: TGCAGTGCTAGCCACTGGTGGTCGGCTAGAGAGACCCAGTTCTTC
cdr3_aa: CSASHWWSARETQFF

j_call: TRBJ1-2
clone_size: NA
v_call: TRBV20-1
d_call: TRBD1
cdr3_length: 12
cdr3_nt: TGCAGTGCTAAAGGGGGCGCCTATGGCTACACCTTC
cdr3_aa: CSAKGGAYGYTF

j_call: TRBJ2-7
clone_size: NA
v_call: TRBV18
d_call: NA
cdr3_length: 16
cdr3_nt: TGTGCCAGCTCACCACAATTTAGGGGCACGATTTACGAGCAGTACTTC
cdr3_aa: CASSPQFRGTIYEQYF

j_call: TRBJ2-1
clone_size: many
v_call: TRBV27
d_call: TRBD2
cdr3_length: 14
cdr3_nt: TGTGCCAGCAGTCTCGGGGGGGTCGGTAATGAGCAGTTCTTC
cdr3_aa: CASSLGGVGNEQFF

j_call: TRBJ2-1
clone_size: NA
v_call: TRBV12-3/TRBV12-4
d_call: NA
cdr3_length: 14
cdr3_nt: TGTGCCAGCAGTTCCCACCCGACTAACAATGAGCAGTTCTTC
cdr3_aa: CASSSHPTNNEQFF

j_call: TRBJ1-6
clone_size: few
v_call: TRBV27
d_call: NA
cdr3_length: 15
cdr3_nt: TGTGCCAGCAGGACGATGAGCTCCTATAATTCACCCCTCCACTTT
cdr3_aa: CASRTMSSYNSPLHF

j_call: TRBJ1-2
clone_size: few
v_call: TRBV5-1
d_call: TRBD1
cdr3_length: 14
cdr3_nt: TGCGCCAGCAGAACCGGGACAGGGGGTTATGGCTACACCTTC
cdr3_aa: CASRTGTGGYGYTF

j_call: TRBJ1-6
clone_size: NA
v_call: TRBV10-3
d_call: NA
cdr3_length: 14
cdr3_nt: TGTGCCTCCCGGGGCAACTCCTATAATTCACCCCTCCACTTT
cdr3_aa: CASRGNSYNSPLHF

j_call: TRBJ1-2
clone_size: NA
v_call: TRBV20-1
d_call: NA
cdr3_length: 12
cdr3_nt: TGCAGTGCTGTGCAGATAATCTATGGCTACACCTTC
cdr3_aa: CSAVQIIYGYTF

j_call: TRBJ2-3
clone_size: NA
v_call: TRBV12-3/TRBV12-4
d_call: NA
cdr3_length: 16
cdr3_nt: TGTGCCAGCAGTTTAGGGGCAGCCGATCTCACAGATACGCAGTATTTT
cdr3_aa: CASSLGAADLTDTQYF

j_call: TRBJ1-2
clone_size: NA
v_call: TRBV12-3/TRBV12-4
d_call: NA
cdr3_length: 15
cdr3_nt: TGTGCCAGCAGTTTCCCCGAGATGGCTAACTATGGCTACACCTTC
cdr3_aa: CASSFPEMANYGYTF

j_call: TRBJ2-1
clone_size: NA
v_call: TRBV27
d_call: TRBD2
cdr3_length: 16
cdr3_nt: TGTGCCAGTATTCTAACGTACCTAGCGGGGGCCAATGAGCAGTTCTTC
cdr3_aa: CASILTYLAGANEQFF

j_call: TRBJ2-5
clone_size: few
v_call: TRBV18
d_call: TRBD2
cdr3_length: 17
cdr3_nt: TGTGCCAGCTCATCCAATCCGGGACTAGCGGTCCAAGAGACCCAGTACTTC
cdr3_aa: CASSSNPGLAVQETQYF

j_call: TRBJ2-7
clone_size: few
v_call: TRBV5-1
d_call: NA
cdr3_length: 14
cdr3_nt: TGCGCCAGCAGCTTGGTCAGGGGTGACTACGAGCAGTACTTC
cdr3_aa: CASSLVRGDYEQYF

j_call: TRBJ2-4
clone_size: few
v_call: TRBV5-1
d_call: NA
cdr3_length: 19
cdr3_nt: TGCGCCAGCAGCTTTCGTCAGTATCGGCCACTCGAGCCCAAAAACATTCAGTACTTC
cdr3_aa: CASSFRQYRPLEPKNIQYF

j_call: TRBJ1-3
clone_size: NA
v_call: TRBV3-1
d_call: NA
cdr3_length: 14
cdr3_nt: TGTGCCAGCAGCATTGCCCCCTCTGGAAACACCATATATTTT
cdr3_aa: CASSIAPSGNTIYF

j_call: TRBJ2-6
clone_size: NA
v_call: TRBV6-2/TRBV6-3
d_call: NA
cdr3_length: 16
cdr3_nt: TGTGCCAGCAGCCCAGGGGCCTGGGGTAGCGGCAACGTCCTGACTTTC
cdr3_aa: CASSPGAWGSGNVLTF

j_call: TRBJ2-4
clone_size: NA
v_call: TRBV27
d_call: NA
cdr3_length: 13
cdr3_nt: TGTGCCAAGCTCCAGGGCCCCAAAAACATTCAGTACTTC
cdr3_aa: CAKLQGPKNIQYF

j_call: TRBJ1-2
clone_size: NA
v_call: TRBV7-9
d_call: TRBD1
cdr3_length: 16
cdr3_nt: TGTGCCAGCAGCTTAAAGTTACGGCAGGGGGCCGACGGCTACACCTTC
cdr3_aa: CASSLKLRQGADGYTF

j_call: TRBJ2-7
clone_size: NA
v_call: TRBV29-1
d_call: TRBD2
cdr3_length: 12
cdr3_nt: TGCAGCGTTGTCTCCGGGGGGACTGAGCAGTACTTC
cdr3_aa: CSVVSGGTEQYF

j_call: TRBJ2-3
clone_size: NA
v_call: TRBV5-4
d_call: TRBD2
cdr3_length: 17
cdr3_nt: TGTGCCAGCAGCTTCCTTATAGCGGGAGGGGTAACAGATACGCAGTATTTT
cdr3_aa: CASSFLIAGGVTDTQYF

j_call: TRBJ2-1
clone_size: NA
v_call: TRBV20-1
d_call: NA
cdr3_length: 13
cdr3_nt: TGCAGTGAAAAAAAAGTGGTCTACAATGAGCAGTTCTTC
cdr3_aa: CSEKKVVYNEQFF

j_call: TRBJ2-7
clone_size: NA
v_call: TRBV7-2
d_call: TRBD1
cdr3_length: 14
cdr3_nt: TGTGCCAGCAGCGTAGACAGGGGCGCAGGCGAGCAGTACTTC
cdr3_aa: CASSVDRGAGEQYF

j_call: TRBJ2-3
clone_size: few
v_call: TRBV29-1
d_call: TRBD1
cdr3_length: 16
cdr3_nt: TGCAGCGTTGTACCCTGGACAGGGACTAGCACAGATACGCAGTATTTT
cdr3_aa: CSVVPWTGTSTDTQYF

j_call: TRBJ1-2
clone_size: once
v_call: TRBV27
d_call: TRBD1
cdr3_length: 15
cdr3_nt: TGTGCCAGCAGCACCCGGACAGGTTCAGTTTCTGGCTACACCTTC
cdr3_aa: CASSTRTGSVSGYTF

j_call: TRBJ2-5
clone_size: NA
v_call: TRBV20-1
d_call: NA
cdr3_length: 12
cdr3_nt: TGCAGCGCACAAGAGTTGGGTTATGAGCAGTACTTC
cdr3_aa: CSAQELGYEQYF

j_call: TRBJ1-1
clone_size: few
v_call: TRBV4-3
d_call: NA
cdr3_length: 15
cdr3_nt: TGCGCCAGCAGCCAATTCGGGGGCGTAGTCACTGAAGCTTTCTTT
cdr3_aa: CASSQFGGVVTEAFF